This T cell receptor beta chain was sequenced during a study of T cell responses to AZD1222 COVID-19 vaccine. Study-wide results and limits: The reported proportion of spike-specific TCRs targeting unmutated variant regions was nearly half. White British people made up most donors, females outnumbered males, and clonal diversity was possibly underestimated.

Generated by immunoSEQ multiplex PCR, the TCRdb table keeps only in-frame clones and is missing some. The table lists roughly 140,000 clones, under 95% of them singletons. Turning to this clone: The target antigen is unknown.

This clonotype was obtained from an adult who received the AZD1222 COVID-19 vaccine. This specimen was peripheral blood, taken 28 days after the second AZD1222 dose.

For the CDR3, the DNA is TGTGCCAGCTCACCAAATAGACAGGGATTGAACACCGGGGAGCTGTTTTTT. It translates to CASSPNRQGLNTGELFF. The V call is TRBV18, the J call TRBJ2-2; 7 bases map to TRBD1. Germline trimming cut 2 bases from V and 1 base from J; bases unmatched to any gene: 7. The germline V gene has CDR1 KGHSH and CDR2 LQKENI. The CDR3 length is 17 residues.